The 27 T cell receptor beta chains below come from one sample, sequenced in a study of shared clonotypes between healthy human individuals. This table comes from immunoSEQ multiplex PCR, and its TCRdb copy is limited to in-frame clones, with some not included. Among approximately 600,000 clones listed, about 95% were seen once. CD45RO negativity and positive selection for CCR7 defined naive CD8 cells, a population that excluded terminally differentiated effector memory CD45RA+ cells. What was sequenced was naive CD8+ T cells sorted from blood. The origin of the receptors is a woman in her twenties or thirties in good health.

V gene TRBV27 combines with J gene TRBJ2-7; TRBD1 matches 9 bases. The CDR3 length is 14 residues. J was trimmed by 3 bases and V by 6 bases; bases with no gene match: 6. The V gene's germline CDR1 is MNHEY and CDR2 SMNVEV (reference sequence). Here the CDR3 DNA reads TGTGCCAGCAGCGCCGGGACAGGGAACTACGAGCAGTACTTC. Protein: CASSAGTGNYEQYF.

This clone has just one count. The rearrangement joins TRBV11-2 to TRBJ2-7; 8 bases are a match to TRBD2. The CDR3 runs 14 residues. Germline assignment: CDR1 SGHAT and CDR2 FQNNGV. V lost 5 bases, J lost 4 bases, and 7 bases stayed unmatched. CDR3 region: CASSPAGVVYEQYF. The CDR3 DNA reads TGTGCCAGCAGCCCAGCGGGAGTTGTATACGAGCAGTACTTC.

The rearrangement uses TRBV5-1 and TRBJ2-2, with a weak D call TRBD2 (5 bases). The CDR3 contains 16 residues. The germline V and J ends were trimmed by 4 bases and 5 bases, with 18 bases remaining between them. The germline V gene has CDR1 SGHRS and CDR2 YFSETQ. CDR3 sequence reads: CASSPTGVDLTGELFF. As DNA, the CDR3 is TGCGCCAGCAGCCCCACCGGGGTAGATTTGACCGGGGAGCTGTTTTTT.

This clone appeared once. The chain combines TRBV9 with TRBJ2-2; D gene uncertain. The V gene's germline CDR1 is SGDLS and CDR2 YYNGEE. V gave up 3 bases and J gave up 3 bases, with 6 bases separating them. The CDR3 runs 13 residues. The CDR3 DNA reads as TGTGCCAGCAGCGGGACGGACACCGGGGAGCTGTTTTTT. Amino acids: CASSGTDTGELFF.

The chain joins TRBV7-9 to TRBJ2-4, with no clear D. The V gene lost 0 bases and the J gene lost 5 bases, with 8 bases spanning the gap. The length of the CDR3 is 14 residues. The germline CDR1 and CDR2 sequences are SEHNR and FQNEAQ (reference sequence). The CDR3 DNA is TGTGCCAGCAGCTTAGCCGACACGGAAAACATTCAGTACTTC. Translated, it gives CASSLADTENIQYF.

About this clone itself: Different DNA sequences within this sample yield the same CDR3. J is TRBJ1-2 and V is TRBV27, with 10 bases identical to TRBD1. CDR3 length: 13 residues. Trimming cost V 5 bases and J 3 bases; bases outside gene matches: 0. Germline CDR1 reads MNHEY; CDR2 reads SMNVEV (reference sequence). The chain's CDR3 is CASSGTGDYGYTF. The CDR3 coding sequence is TGTGCCAGCAGTGGGACAGGGGACTATGGCTACACCTTC.

The chain combines TRBV15 with TRBJ2-7; TRBD2 matches 9 bases. Germline assignment: CDR1 LNHNV and CDR2 YYDKDF (reference sequence). Germline trimming cut 4 bases from V and 2 bases from J; bases unmatched to any gene: 6. CDR3 length: 15 residues. This CDR3 is CATSKLAGETYEQYF. Written as DNA, the CDR3 is TGTGCCACCAGCAAACTAGCGGGCGAAACCTACGAGCAGTACTTC.

The CDR3 DNA reads TGTGCCAGCACCTATTCCCGGGACAGGGGCGAGCAGTACTTC. Amino acid sequence: CASTYSRDRGEQYF. V is TRBV27 and J is TRBJ2-7; 10 nucleotides line up with TRBD1. Germline loops: CDR1 MNHEY, CDR2 SMNVEV (reference sequence). V shed 7 bases and J 6 bases; nucleotides not matched to a gene: 9. The CDR3 totals 14 residues.

The J gene is TRBJ1-3, the V gene TRBV7-8; D gene unclear. The CDR3 spans 15 residues. CDR1 and CDR2 (germline): SGHVS, FQNEAQ. Trimming removed 5 bases from V and 0 bases from J, with 11 bases in between. CDR3 bases: TGTGCCAGCAGCCCCAAGTTTGACTCTGGAAACACCATATATTTT. Its translation: CASSPKFDSGNTIYF.

The chain is built from TRBV13 and TRBJ1-1; unclear D gene. Trimming removed 5 bases at V and 8 bases at J, with 15 bases between. Germline-derived CDR1 and CDR2 are PRHDT and FYEKMQ (reference sequence). The CDR3 is 13 residues long. The CDR3 reads CASSPDVRREAFF. CDR3 nucleotide sequence: TGTGCCAGCAGCCCCGATGTGAGACGGGAAGCTTTCTTT.

This chain links TRBV6-1 with TRBJ1-1; perhaps TRBD1 as D (5 bases). CDR1 and CDR2 (germline): MNHNS, SASEGT. This CDR3 has 14 residues. V lost 6 bases and J 6 bases, leaving 17 bases between the germline ends. This chain's CDR3 is CASSSRGTLAEAFF. The CDR3 DNA sequence: TGTGCCAGCAGCAGTCGGGGGACTTTGGCTGAAGCTTTCTTT.

This clone came up a few times. The DNA for the CDR3 is TGTGCCAGCAGCGTATCTCCGGGACAGGGTACCTACGAGCAGTACTTC. It yields the protein CASSVSPGQGTYEQYF. The V call is TRBV9, the J call TRBJ2-7, with 9 bases matching TRBD1. The CDR3 runs to 16 residues. CDR1 SGDLS and CDR2 YYNGEE come from the germline V gene. V was clipped by 1 base and J by 2 bases; unmatched bases: 7. The variable domain in full, with the rest retrieved from reference TRBV9 and TRBJ2-7, is DSGVTQTPKHLITATGQRVTLRCSPRSGDLSVYWYQQSLDQGLQFLIQYYNGEERAKGNILERFSAQQFPDLHSELNLSSLELGDSALYFCASSVSPGQGTYEQYFGPGTRLTVT.

This clone came up once. The chain couples TRBV2 to TRBJ1-2, with 7 positions matching TRBD1. The V and J ends lost 7 bases and 6 bases, in that order; junction bases with no gene match: 23. The germline gives CDR1 SNHLY, CDR2 FYNNEI. The CDR3 extends over 18 amino acids. In nucleotides, the CDR3 is TGTGCCAGCATGGGGAACCGGGACAGTCCCTTACTAACGGATGGCTACACCTTC. Translation: CASMGNRDSPLLTDGYTF.

The chain employs TRBV7-9 and TRBJ1-3; D ambiguous. This CDR3 spans 12 amino acids. Germline values: CDR1 SEHNR, CDR2 FQNEAQ (reference sequence). V lost 6 bases to trimming and J lost 6 bases, with 9 bases between them. The CDR3 reads CASRFDENTIYF. The DNA for the CDR3 is TGTGCCAGCAGGTTTGATGAAAACACCATATATTTT.

This rearrangement joins TRBV5-4 to TRBJ2-3; TRBD2 matches at 9 bases. The germline gives CDR1 SGHNT, CDR2 YYREEE (reference sequence). This CDR3 spans 15 amino acids. Trimming at V came to 4 bases and at J to 3 bases, leaving 6 bases not matched to a gene. CDR3 in amino acids: CASSGSGRRTDTQYF. For the CDR3, the DNA is TGTGCCAGCAGCGGCAGCGGGAGGCGGACAGATACGCAGTATTTT.

The chain combines TRBV4-1 with TRBJ2-1; no firm D call. Trimming stripped 6 bases from V and 1 base from J, with 13 bases between. CDR3 size: 15 residues. Germline V gives CDR1 MGHRA, CDR2 YSYEKL. This chain's CDR3 is CASSSLPGSYNEQFF. CDR3 DNA sequence: TGCGCCAGCAGTTCCCTCCCGGGTTCCTACAATGAGCAGTTCTTC.

This clone was found a few times. This chain connects TRBV5-4 to TRBJ1-2; D gene unclear. The CDR3 loop spans 12 amino acids. Germline CDR1 reads SGHNT; CDR2 reads YYREEE (reference sequence). Here the CDR3 DNA reads TGTGCGATGGATGCCGGTGCGGGGGGCTACACCTTC. Translated: CAMDAGAGGYTF. The full variable domain, rest sourced from reference TRBV5-4 and TRBJ1-2, is ETGVTQSPTHLIKTRGQQVTLRCSSQSGHNTVSWYQQALGQGPQFIFQYYREEENGRGNFPPRFSGLQFPNYSSELNVNALELDDSALYLCAMDAGAGGYTFGSGTRLTVV.

The chain is built from TRBV28 and TRBJ2-7; 7 bases are a match to TRBD1. In germline, CDR1 is MDHEN, CDR2 SYDVKM. The CDR3 is 14 residues long. V shed 3 bases, J shed 3 bases, and the junction held 5 bases outside the gene matches. The CDR3 protein is CASSFNRDSYEQYF. CDR3 nucleotides: TGTGCCAGCAGTTTCAACAGGGACAGCTACGAGCAGTACTTC.

The chain carries TRBV27 and TRBJ2-1; no reliable D call. The V and J ends lost 6 bases and 8 bases respectively, with 14 bases between them. This CDR3 is built from 13 residues. Germline V gene lookup returns CDR1 MNHEY and CDR2 SMNVEV (reference sequence). The CDR3 is CASSLGARYEQFF. For the CDR3, the DNA is TGTGCCAGCAGCCTCGGTGCTAGGTATGAGCAGTTCTTC.

In this sample, this clone turned up a few times. V gene TRBV6-1 combines with J gene TRBJ1-2; 9 bases match TRBD1. The V and J ends lost 6 bases and 6 bases, in that order; junction bases with no gene match: 5. This CDR3 spans 13 amino acids. Germline lookup yields CDR1 MNHNS and CDR2 SASEGT. The CDR3 sequence: CASRDGTGNGYTF. As DNA, the CDR3 is TGTGCCAGCAGGGACGGGACAGGGAATGGCTACACCTTC.

The V gene is TRBV7-9, the J gene TRBJ2-7, with D maybe TRBD1 (5 bases). The CDR3 has 17 amino acids. V was shortened by 5 bases and J by 2 bases, with 22 bases between the two germline ends. CDR1 SEHNR and CDR2 FQNEAQ come from the germline V gene (reference sequence). CDR3 in DNA: TGTGCCAGCAGCCCAAGAAGGCACAGGCCGGATCCCTACGAGCAGTACTTC. This translates into CASSPRRHRPDPYEQYF.

The V call is TRBV7-9, the J call TRBJ2-1, with TRBD2 matching over 8 bases. J was trimmed by 8 bases and V by 5 bases; bases with no gene match: 5. CDR3 length equals 13 residues. In germline, CDR1 is SEHNR, CDR2 FQNEAQ (reference sequence). The CDR3 region has the DNA TGTGCCAGCAGCCTGACTAGCGACGATGAGCAGTTCTTC. Its protein is CASSLTSDDEQFF.

The V call is TRBV19, the J call TRBJ2-1; 7 nucleotides line up with TRBD2. CDR1 and CDR2 from the germline V gene are LNHDA and SQIVND (reference sequence). V shed 3 bases and J 6 bases; nucleotides not matched to a gene: 8. CDR3 length equals 15 residues. The CDR3 region is CASSIGGSFSNEQFF. DNA for the CDR3: TGTGCCAGTAGTATCGGGGGGAGCTTCAGCAATGAGCAGTTCTTC.

The V gene is TRBV6-5, the J gene TRBJ1-2; D uncertain. The CDR3 is made up of 12 amino acids. V lost 0 bases, J lost 7 bases, and 6 bases lay in between. Per germline, CDR1 MNHEY and CDR2 SVGAGI. CDR3 amino acids: CASSYSGFGYTF. DNA for the CDR3: TGTGCCAGCAGTTACTCCGGCTTTGGCTACACCTTC.

The chain employs TRBV28 and TRBJ1-1; 8 bases line up with TRBD1. Germline V gene lookup returns CDR1 MDHEN and CDR2 SYDVKM. The J segment lost 0 bases and the V segment lost 6 bases, leaving 9 bases of the junction unmatched. There are 16 residues in the CDR3. CDR3 protein: CASRPQGASMNTEAFF. CDR3 sequence (DNA): TGTGCCAGCAGGCCCCAGGGGGCGAGTATGAACACTGAAGCTTTCTTT.

The rearrangement links TRBV7-8 to TRBJ2-7; 8 bases match TRBD2. The germline CDR1 and CDR2 sequences are SGHVS and FQNEAQ. CDR3 length: 15 residues. J was trimmed by 4 bases and V by 4 bases; bases with no gene match: 9. The CDR3 here is CASSSPQRGSYEQYF. CDR3 bases: TGTGCCAGCAGCTCCCCTCAGCGGGGGTCTTACGAGCAGTACTTC.

The V gene is TRBV15, the J gene TRBJ1-3; D uncertain. There are 16 residues in the CDR3. Trimming stripped 0 bases from V and 0 bases from J, with 9 bases between. Germline V gene data show CDR1 as LNHNV and CDR2 as YYDKDF (reference sequence). In nucleotides, the CDR3 is TGTGCCACCAGCAGAGATCTGCCGAGCTCTGGAAACACCATATATTTT. It is translated as CATSRDLPSSGNTIYF.